This TCR beta chain was obtained from a study of regulatory T cells in long-lasting Graves disease. Study-level information: A definition of persistent Graves' disease required over 5 years of antithyroid drugs plus positive TSH receptor antibodies.

Time point specified: persistent/refractory GD, antithyroid drugs over 5 years with positive TRAb. Extracted PBMC RNA gave rise to the TCR library. This clonotype has only a few counts. V was pared by 5 bases and J by 5 bases, with 9 bases of the junction left unmatched. The germline CDR1 and CDR2 sequences are SGHTA and FQGTGA. This CDR3 has 16 amino acids. Arm-PCR of CDR3 regions with iRepertoire HTBI primers generated TCR beta libraries. MiXCR was run by TCRdb on the multiplex PCR reads, yielding one entry per CDR3 protein. The sample holds around 460,000 distinct CDR3 sequences, approximately 22% seen once.

Sequencing used peripheral blood mononuclear cells (PBMCs), obtained when the disease was refractory, from a patient treated with antithyroid drugs. V is TRBV7-3 and J is TRBJ1-6; 7 bases agree with TRBD1. This clonotype was obtained from a female donor with Graves disease. The CDR3 region has the DNA TGTGCCAGCAGCCACAGGAGGGGACAGAATAATTCACCCCTCCACTTT. This sequence encodes CASSHRRGQNNSPLHF.